Listed below are T cell receptor beta chains from one sample, sequenced in a study of early stage breast cancer tumors. Assay: immunoSEQ multiplex PCR; the TCRdb copy retains only in-frame clones and omits some. The sample has 25,000 to 35,000 clones; about 80% are singletons. Input material: blood. All receptors derive from a person in their sixties or seventies with breast cancer. The conserved cysteine and the conserved F or W are not part of the CDR3 here.

cdr3_aa: ASSLSSRGRFDEQY; j_call: TRBJ2-7; v_call: TRBV27
cdr3_aa: ATRQALNEKLF; j_call: TRBJ1-4; v_call: TRBV6-1
cdr3_aa: ASSPDRGQNYEQY; j_call: TRBJ2-7; v_call: TRBV5-4
cdr3_aa: ASSMGQGLSRTSANEQF; j_call: TRBJ2-1; v_call: TRBV19
cdr3_aa: ASSLGGLYEQY; j_call: TRBJ2-7; v_call: TRBV7-9
cdr3_aa: ASRRTGGNQPQH; j_call: TRBJ1-5; v_call: TRBV6-5
cdr3_aa: ASSQYSGAGVHTDTQY; j_call: TRBJ2-3; v_call: TRBV4-3
cdr3_aa: AWTPGGAGNTEAF; j_call: TRBJ1-1; v_call: TRBV30
cdr3_aa: ASSVWAGGPGDTQY; j_call: TRBJ2-3; v_call: TRBV9
cdr3_aa: SVVGQGAKTTYEQY; j_call: TRBJ2-7; v_call: TRBV29-1
cdr3_aa: ASSPPAGGHEQY; j_call: TRBJ2-7; v_call: TRBV5-1
cdr3_aa: ASSTPGVPYEQY; j_call: TRBJ2-7; v_call: TRBV11-2
cdr3_aa: ASSRDSPYEQY; j_call: TRBJ2-7; v_call: TRBV7-2
cdr3_aa: ASSHLNSREDYT; j_call: TRBJ1-2; v_call: TRBV5-6
cdr3_aa: ASSDVPHGGQPQH; j_call: TRBJ1-5; v_call: TRBV6-1
cdr3_aa: ASSPTSGSPHEQY; j_call: TRBJ2-7; v_call: TRBV4-3